The table lists the clone carrying this T cell receptor (beta chain) with a few counts. Its antigen is as yet unknown. This specimen belongs to a study of identical twins. Points from the study as a whole: High-abundance cord blood beta clonotypes had fewer insertions; memory repertoires showed none.

A universal primer site was created by template switching, with the cDNA bearing unique molecular identifiers. MiXCR, applied by TCRdb to the 5' RACE reads, yields one record per CDR3 protein. This table has about 730,000 distinct CDR3 sequences, 21% appearing once. V was clipped by 3 bases and J by 2 bases, with 16 bases between them. This CDR3 comprises 16 residues. This sample was shared with a second study, whose subject was T cells expressing NK-cell markers. That paper states: Topping the CD3+CD56-NKG2C+ fraction as well were these clonotypes, in a few donors.

The sample consisted of PBMCs. J is TRBJ1-2 and V is TRBV12-3 or TRBV12-4; D remains unclear. This clonotype was obtained from a woman between 18 and 30 years old in good health. CDR3 coding DNA: TGTGCCAGCAGTTTGGTGGTTGGCCAACGGAACTATGGCTACACCTTC. Translation: CASSLVVGQRNYGYTF.